Following are 9 T cell receptor beta chains from one sample sequenced in a study of T cells after yellow fever vaccination. TCRdb re-analysed the 5' RACE reads in MiXCR, keeping a single row per CDR3 protein. The sample yields more than 450,000 distinct CDR3 sequences, around a fifth seen once. The sample consisted of PBMCs, taken approximately 22 days after the first yellow fever vaccination. Every receptor here comes from a young man who received the YFV17D yellow fever vaccine.

The chain is built from TRBV5-1 and TRBJ2-7; D might be TRBD1 or TRBD2, each matching 5 bases. Germline V CDR1 and CDR2: SGHRS, YFSETQ. The CDR3 is made up of 15 amino acids. Trimming stripped 4 bases from V and 0 bases from J, with 14 bases between. The CDR3 DNA reads TGCGCCAGCAGCCCCAGGGACGGCAACTCCTACGAGCAGTACTTC. This gives the protein CASSPRDGNSYEQYF. Drawing the rest from reference TRBV5-1 and TRBJ2-7, the complete variable domain is KAGVTQTPRYLIKTRGQQVTLSCSPISGHRSVSWYQQTPGQGLQFLFEYFSETQRNKGNFPGRFSGRQFSNSRSEMNVSTLELGDSALYLCASSPRDGNSYEQYFGPGTRLTVT.

The V call is TRBV7-8, the J call TRBJ1-5; D gene uncertain. The V end was cut by 1 base, the J end by 6 bases, with 7 bases between. Germline V gene lookup returns CDR1 SGHVS and CDR2 FQNEAQ. The CDR3 runs to 13 residues. The CDR3, as DNA: TGTGCCAGCAGCTTAGTCACTGGTCAGCCCCAGCATTTT. Translating it yields CASSLVTGQPQHF.

The V and J genes are TRBV7-9 and TRBJ2-7; TRBD1 matches 7 bases. Germline V lookup: CDR1 SEHNR, CDR2 FQNEAQ (reference sequence). The CDR3 runs 14 residues. V was pared by 4 bases and J by 7 bases, with 10 bases of the junction left unmatched. CDR3: CASSSYRGRQEQYV. In nucleotides, the CDR3 is TGTGCCAGCAGCTCCTACAGGGGCAGGCAGGAGCAGTACGTC.

This rearrangement joins TRBV20-1 to TRBJ1-2; TRBD1 is a possible D gene (5 bases). The CDR3 extends over 12 amino acids. V shed 1 base and J shed 5 bases, with 8 bases lying between them. The V gene's germline CDR1 is DFQATT and CDR2 SNEGSKA (reference sequence). DNA of the CDR3: TGCAGTGCTAGAGGTGGGGGTTATGGCTACACCTTC. Translation gives CSARGGGYGYTF.

The rearrangement uses TRBV4-1 and TRBJ2-7; D not resolved. CDR3 length: 15 residues. Between the trimmed V and J ends, which lost 1 base and 1 base, there was a span of 11 bases. CDR1 and CDR2 (germline): MGHRA, YSYEKL. The CDR3 region has the DNA TGCGCCAGCAGCCAAGGACACCCTATGTCCTACGAGCAGTACTTC. Translated, it gives CASSQGHPMSYEQYF.

This chain joins TRBV14 and TRBJ1-1; no definite D call. V was clipped by 4 bases and J by 1 base, with 10 bases between them. CDR1 is SGHDN, CDR2 FVKESK, per germline. This CDR3 has 14 residues. CDR3 in DNA: TGTGCCAGCAGCCCATTAGAGGGGAACACTGAAGCTTTCTTT. Translating it yields CASSPLEGNTEAFF.

The rearrangement joins TRBV6-2 or TRBV6-3 to TRBJ2-7; tentative D call: TRBD1 (6 bases). Germline V gene data show CDR1 as MNHEY and CDR2 as SVGEGT. Trimming stripped 6 bases from V and 3 bases from J, with 15 bases between. CDR3 length equals 14 residues. The CDR3, as DNA: TGTGCCAGCAGGACACAGGGTTTGGTCTACGAGCAGTACTTC. Translating gives CASRTQGLVYEQYF.

The rearrangement uses TRBV14 and TRBJ2-5; tentatively, D is TRBD2 (6 bases). CDR3 length equals 14 residues. The V gene lost 3 bases and the J gene lost 5 bases, with 13 bases spanning the gap. CDR1 is SGHDN, CDR2 FVKESK, per germline. The CDR3: CASSQAMGRETQYF. The CDR3 region has the DNA TGTGCCAGCAGCCAGGCGATGGGGAGGGAGACCCAGTACTTC.

This clonotype came up a few times. The chain combines TRBV11-2 with TRBJ2-1; D gene ambiguous. The V gene's germline CDR1 is SGHAT and CDR2 FQNNGV. The germline V and J ends were trimmed by 2 bases and 2 bases, with 10 bases remaining between them. The length of the CDR3 is 15 residues. The CDR3 is CASSLYNSPYNEQFF. The CDR3 nucleotides are TGTGCCAGCAGCTTATATAACAGCCCCTACAATGAGCAGTTCTTC.